This T cell receptor (beta chain) was recovered during a study of T-cell reconstitution after alpha-beta-depleted transplantation in children (dated by TCRdb to 2016 to 2017). Describing the broader study: T-cell immune reconstitution after TCRalphabeta/CD19-depleted allogeneic hematopoietic cell transplantation in children was quantitatively tracked in the study by means of TCR repertoire profiling.

The treatment or condition label, read with the paper, signifies: allogeneic hematopoietic cell transplantation with graft depleted of TCRalphabeta T cells and CD19 B cells. TCRalphabeta/CD19-depleted allogeneic hematopoietic cell grafts were given to the transplant recipients, all of whom were children. A note on this clonotype: The target of this receptor is not known. Base qualities are not recorded, but no much larger clone differs from it by a single base.

V is reduced by 3 bases and J by 6 bases, leaving a spacing of 24 bases between them. CDR1 is given as SQVTM and CDR2 as ANQGSEA, both from the germline V gene. From the cysteine up to the phenylalanine, the CDR3 has a length of 16 residues. The CDR3 DNA has 48 bases and is translated from base 1. Findings and caveats that apply to the study as a whole: The frequencies of hyperexpanded clones fell over the following months, and after one year, T-cell counts and TCRbeta diversity were mostly attributed to newly produced T cells. The apparently early recovery of alphabetaT-cell counts about two months after transplant reportedly depended on only several hundred rapidly expanded clones that came from non-depleted graft cells. In some patients, the high TCRbeta diversity seen at day 60 was put down to recipient T cells and intrathymic progenitors that had survived conditioning.

The library relied on PCR. These reads were obtained on an Illumina HiSeq 2500. Molecular barcoding was employed in the preparation of TCR libraries, with unique molecular identifiers being used to normalize TCRbeta repertoire quantification. TCRdb ran its own pipeline on the public reads, namely fastp trimming at Q25 and MiXCR clone calling, and kept in-frame beta chains. Each entry is one CDR3 protein sequence, shown with its most common DNA and genes. A total of some 200,000 distinct CDR3 sequences appear in this sample, approximately 7% of them only once. The top ten clonotypes cover just over 5.5% of the sample.

The source material was PBMCs, sampled before TCRalphabeta/CD19-depleted stem cell transplant. The sequence is built from TRBV29-1 and TRBJ2-7, with TRBD1 as a weak D call on 6 bases. The sequence was collected from a boy aged 2 to 10 with acute lymphoblastic leukemia, due to receive a stem cell transplant. CDR3 protein: CSVEGPSLKRGSEQYF. The base sequence is TGCAGCGTTGAGGGTCCCTCCCTCAAGAGGGGGAGCGAGCAGTACTTC.